Below, 18 T cell receptor beta chains from the same sample are listed, as sequenced in a study of blood T cell repertoires in COVID-19. The table came from immunoSEQ multiplex PCR; TCRdb's copy has only in-frame clones and leaves some out. The sample holds 90,000 to 150,000 clones; 79% are singletons and the top ten take 4%. Sequences were obtained from peripheral blood. The receptors were sampled from an elderly woman with acute or convalescent COVID-19.

The gene calls are TRBV19 and TRBJ2-7; unclear D gene. There are 15 residues in the CDR3. The V end lost 5 bases, the J end lost 1 base, and 15 bases lay between the germline ends. Germline CDR1 and CDR2: LNHDA and SQIVND (reference sequence). The CDR3 nucleotides are TGTGCCAGTAGTCCCTCCGGTAGATCTTCCTACGAGCAGTACTTC. Amino acid sequence: CASSPSGRSSYEQYF.

The rearrangement joins TRBV27 to TRBJ2-3, with 7 bases matching TRBD1. This CDR3 has 17 residues. CDR1 is MNHEY and CDR2 is SMNVEV in the germline V gene (reference sequence). The V segment lost 6 bases and the J segment 0 bases; nucleotides outside the gene matches: 12. The CDR3 DNA reads as TGTGCCAGCAGCTCCAACCGACAGGGACCGAGCACAGATACGCAGTATTTT. Protein: CASSSNRQGPSTDTQYF.

The chain recombines TRBV7-2 with TRBJ2-3; the D gene is possibly TRBD2 (6 bases). Germline CDR1 and CDR2: SGHTA and FQGNSA. The CDR3 spans 14 residues. V lost 1 base and J 4 bases, leaving 9 bases between the germline ends. The CDR3, as DNA: TGTGCCAGCAGCTTAGTTGGAGGGTCAGATACGCAGTATTTT. Amino acid sequence: CASSLVGGSDTQYF.

This clone was observed a single time. The chain links TRBV11-3 to TRBJ2-7; 10 bases are a match to TRBD2. The germline CDR1 and CDR2 sequences are SGHNT and YENEEA. The CDR3 consists of 15 residues. Trimming cost V 4 bases and J 2 bases; bases outside gene matches: 5. The CDR3 here is CASSSGLAATYEQYF. The CDR3 DNA is TGTGCCAGCAGCTCCGGACTAGCGGCTACCTACGAGCAGTACTTC. Looking up the rest from reference TRBV11-3 and TRBJ2-7 gives the full variable domain: EAGVVQSPRYKIIEKKQPVAFWCNPISGHNTLYWYLQNLGQGPELLIRYENEEAVDDSQLPKDRFSAERLKGVDSTLKIQPAELGDSAVYLCASSSGLAATYEQYFGPGTRLTVT.

J is TRBJ2-7 and V is TRBV3-1 (or the pseudogene TRBV3-2); D is unresolved. Trimming removed 0 bases at V and 0 bases at J, with 6 bases between. The CDR3 has 14 residues. Germline CDR1 is LGHDT and CDR2 is YNNKEL (reference sequence). The CDR3 loop is CASSQEHSSYEQYF. The CDR3 DNA follows: TGTGCCAGCAGCCAAGAACACAGCTCCTACGAGCAGTACTTC.

In DNA, the CDR3 is TGTGCCAGCAGCGTCACGGGACAGGGAGGTGAAAAACTGTTTTTT. It encodes CASSVTGQGGEKLFF. The rearrangement uses TRBV9 and TRBJ1-4; 9 nucleotides agree with TRBD1. V lost 2 bases to trimming and J lost 7 bases; unmatched junction nucleotides: 6. From germline, CDR1 is SGDLS and CDR2 YYNGEE. The CDR3 runs to 15 residues.

This sequence joins TRBV15 and TRBJ2-7; 11 bases are a match to TRBD1. The length of the CDR3 is 15 residues. V lost 4 bases to trimming and J lost 0 bases; unmatched junction nucleotides: 2. Germline V gene sequence: CDR1 LNHNV, CDR2 YYDKDF (reference sequence). This chain's CDR3 is CATSIGTGGSYEQYF. The CDR3, as DNA: TGTGCCACCAGCATAGGGACAGGGGGCTCCTACGAGCAGTACTTC.

This clone appeared a few times. V gene TRBV7-9 combines with J gene TRBJ2-1; D is undetermined. CDR3 length equals 12 residues. Trimming took 5 bases from V and 5 from J, leaving 7 bases between them. The germline V gene encodes CDR1 SEHNR and CDR2 FQNEAQ (reference sequence). CDR3: CASSRTDNEQFF. The CDR3, as DNA: TGTGCCAGCAGCCGAACGGACAATGAGCAGTTCTTC.

The rearrangement joins TRBV3-1 (or the pseudogene TRBV3-2) to TRBJ2-1; 7 bases fit TRBD1. The V gene's germline CDR1 is LGHDT and CDR2 YNNKEL (reference sequence). This CDR3 has 15 amino acids. V was pared by 0 bases and J by 4 bases, with 3 bases of the junction left unmatched. CDR3 sequence reads: CASSQDGGQYNEQFF. DNA for the CDR3: TGTGCCAGCAGCCAAGATGGGGGACAGTACAATGAGCAGTTCTTC.

V and J are TRBV27 and TRBJ1-1, with D hard to call. Germline V lookup: CDR1 MNHEY, CDR2 SMNVEV (reference sequence). With 4 bases removed from V and 3 bases from J, the gap between germline ends came to 9 bases. The CDR3 has 13 amino acids. CDR3 region: CASSSRRDTEAFF. CDR3 in DNA: TGTGCCAGCAGTTCAAGGCGGGACACTGAAGCTTTCTTT.

J is TRBJ1-5 and V is TRBV28, with TRBD1 matching 9 bases. The ends lost 6 bases at V and 1 base at J; junction bases unmatched: 4. The CDR3 loop spans 15 amino acids. Germline CDR1 MDHEN, CDR2 SYDVKM. CDR3 DNA sequence: TGTGCCAGCAGACTACAGGGGGCGAGCAATCAGCCCCAGCATTTT. Encoded protein: CASRLQGASNQPQHF.

The V call is TRBV12-5, the J call TRBJ2-1, with TRBD1 identical over 10 bases. The CDR3 is 14 residues long. Trimming cost V 5 bases and J 5 bases; bases outside gene matches: 3. Germline V gene data show CDR1 as LGHNT and CDR2 as FRNRAP. This CDR3 is CASGAGTGDNEQFF. The CDR3, as DNA: TGTGCTAGTGGTGCCGGGACAGGGGACAATGAGCAGTTCTTC. Drawing the rest from reference TRBV12-5 and TRBJ2-1, the complete variable domain is DARVTQTPRHKVTEMGQEVTMRCQPILGHNTVFWYRQTMMQGLELLAYFRNRAPLDDSGMPKDRFSAEMPDATLATLKIQPSEPRDSAVYFCASGAGTGDNEQFFGPGTRLTVL.

The V gene is TRBV4-1, the J gene TRBJ1-4; possible D gene TRBD1, 5 bases. The V gene lost 4 bases and the J gene lost 6 bases, with 15 bases spanning the gap. This CDR3 has 15 residues. Germline V gives CDR1 MGHRA, CDR2 YSYEKL. This CDR3 is CASSLNPGGDEKLFF. DNA of the CDR3: TGCGCCAGCAGCCTTAATCCAGGAGGGGATGAAAAACTGTTTTTT.

The rearrangement uses TRBV24-1 and TRBJ1-2; unclear D gene. Germline values: CDR1 KGHDR, CDR2 SFDVKD. V was shortened by 9 bases and J by 2 bases, with 9 bases between the two germline ends. The CDR3 is made up of 12 amino acids. The DNA for the CDR3 is TGTGCCACCCGGGGAAACAACTATGGCTACACCTTC. It encodes CATRGNNYGYTF.

The chain employs TRBV4-2 and TRBJ2-2; TRBD1 agrees at 8 bases. V was clipped by 2 bases and J by 6 bases; unmatched bases: 8. Germline V gene sequence: CDR1 LGHNA, CDR2 YNFKEQ. The CDR3 length is 16 residues. CDR3 region: CASSQPDRDLPGELFF. The CDR3 DNA is TGTGCCAGCAGCCAACCGGACAGGGATCTCCCCGGGGAGCTGTTTTTT.

The rearrangement links TRBV6-2 or TRBV6-3 to TRBJ2-7, with 8 bases matching TRBD1. CDR3 length equals 17 residues. Germline-derived CDR1 and CDR2 are MNHEY and SVGEGT. The V and J ends lost 4 bases and 4 bases, in that order; junction bases with no gene match: 15. The CDR3 coding sequence is TGTGCCAGCAGTTCCTTCCCACAGGGGGGCTTACAGTACGAGCAGTACTTC. As protein: CASSSFPQGGLQYEQYF.

V and J are TRBV5-5 and TRBJ1-5, with a possible D match to TRBD1 (6 bases). This CDR3 is built from 16 residues. Germline lookup yields CDR1 SGHKS and CDR2 YYEKEE (reference sequence). V lost 1 base and J lost 3, with 14 bases in between. For the CDR3, the DNA is TGTGCCAGCAGCTTGTTAGTGGACAGTCCCAATCAGCCCCAGCATTTT. This gives the protein CASSLLVDSPNQPQHF.

The rearrangement joins TRBV12-3 or TRBV12-4 to TRBJ1-6; no definite D call. This CDR3 is 13 amino acids long. V lost 6 bases to trimming and J lost 8 bases, with 11 bases between them. The DNA of the CDR3 is TGTGCCAGCAGCTCCCTTCTTGATTCACCCCTCCACTTT. It encodes CASSSLLDSPLHF.